This T cell receptor (beta chain) was found in a study of metastatic and nonmetastatic thyroid tumors. Study-level findings and limits: It was reportedly found that TCR beta diversity was significantly higher in malignant thyroid tumors than in benign nodules, a difference seen in both blood and tumor samples.

Patients were all untreated before their thyroid surgery. How the authors handled the data: It was from CDR3 differences across clinicopathological groups that a distant-metastasis classifier for papillary thyroid cancer was built. TCRdb re-clonotyped the PCR reads via MiXCR. The V and J calls were not made by the authors but by TCRdb's processing. The sample lists 31,000 or so clones; about a sixth were seen once. Germline V lookup: CDR1 SGDLS, CDR2 YYNGEE. V lost 0 bases to trimming and J lost 1 base, with 5 bases between them. The CDR3 is 14 amino acids. To note about this clone: Its antigen remains unidentified.

V is TRBV9 and J is TRBJ1-3; no reliable D call. Sample: blood. The TCR sequence derives from a female donor with papillary thyroid cancer or a benign thyroid nodule (not recorded which). Some clones in this sample may be carry-over from other donors' samples. For the CDR3, the DNA is TGTGCCAGCAGCGTAGCTGAGTCTGGAAACACCATATATTTT. Protein sequence: CASSVAESGNTIYF.